This TCR beta chain was found in a study of T cell responses to AZD1222 COVID-19 vaccine. Study at large: Pooling covered second doses at about 4 or about 12 weeks. Overall study findings and caveats: Among the donors, most were white British and more were female, and clonal diversity was possibly underestimated.

Germline V gives CDR1 SGHRS, CDR2 YFSETQ. CDR3 length equals 15 residues. V was shortened by 0 bases and J by 0 bases, with 7 bases between the two germline ends. TCRdb keeps only in-frame clones here, not all; method: immunoSEQ multiplex PCR. The sample includes about 88,000 clones, roughly 90% of them seen just once. Of note for this clone: Antigen: not known.

V gene TRBV5-1 combines with J gene TRBJ1-3; tentatively, D is TRBD1 (6 bases). The sequence was collected from an adult in good health. The material sequenced was peripheral blood, taken on day 0 of AZD1222 vaccination. As DNA, the CDR3 is TGCGCCAGCAGCTTGGGGACAGTCTCTGGAAACACCATATATTTT. It codes for CASSLGTVSGNTIYF.